Shown below are 29 T cell receptor beta chains from a single sample sequenced in a study of cytomegalovirus exposure and HLA in healthy donors. Here immunoSEQ multiplex PCR was the method, and the copy in TCRdb shows in-frame clones only, minus some. The profile shows 35,000 to 55,000 clones, 93% of them singletons. The sample consisted of PBMCs. The source of these receptors is a woman younger than 35 in good health and CMV-seronegative.

The chain couples TRBV28 to TRBJ1-3; maybe TRBD1 (6 bases). Germline-derived CDR1 and CDR2 are MDHEN and SYDVKM. V lost 2 bases, J lost 4 bases, and 6 bases lay in between. This CDR3 is 13 amino acids long. The chain's CDR3 is CASSLGGGNTIYF. CDR3 sequence (DNA): TGTGCCAGCAGTTTAGGGGGCGGAAACACCATATATTTT.

The chain joins TRBV9 to TRBJ1-1; D perhaps matches TRBD1 (5 bases). V lost 3 bases, J lost 0 bases, and 6 bases lay in between. Per the germline V gene, CDR1 is SGDLS and CDR2 is YYNGEE. The CDR3 contains 13 residues. The CDR3 DNA sequence: TGTGCCAGCAGCGCGACAGTGAACACTGAAGCTTTCTTT. It specifies CASSATVNTEAFF.

This clone was detected only once. V is TRBV6-6 and J is TRBJ2-2, with TRBD1 matching over 8 bases. The CDR3 is made up of 16 amino acids. V was pared by 6 bases and J by 4 bases, with 10 bases of the junction left unmatched. Germline V lookup: CDR1 MNHNY, CDR2 SVGAGI (reference sequence). This CDR3 is CASSRSGQGGTGELFF. CDR3 in DNA: TGTGCCAGCAGCCGTTCCGGACAGGGCGGCACCGGGGAGCTGTTTTTT.

The rearrangement links TRBV5-6 to TRBJ2-7; a possible D gene is TRBD1 (6 bases). There are 14 residues in the CDR3. Trimming took 4 bases from V and 4 from J, leaving 15 bases between them. Germline values: CDR1 SGHDT, CDR2 YYEEEE. Written as DNA, the CDR3 is TGTGCCAGCAGCCAAGGGGGAAGAGGGTACGAGCAGTACTTC. It specifies CASSQGGRGYEQYF.

In nucleotides, the CDR3 is TGTGCCAGCAGAACCGGACAGCTCTTCGCTGAAGCTTTCTTT. Translated, it gives CASRTGQLFAEAFF. The V call is TRBV28, the J call TRBJ1-1; a weak D match, TRBD1 (6 bases). There are 14 residues in the CDR3. CDR1 and CDR2 (germline): MDHEN, SYDVKM. V lost 6 bases to trimming and J lost 6 bases, with 17 bases between them.

The V gene is TRBV7-9, the J gene TRBJ2-5; 10 bases are shared with TRBD2. Germline CDR1 is SEHNR and CDR2 is FQNEAQ (reference sequence). This CDR3 is built from 14 residues. V shed 8 bases, J shed 4 bases, and the junction held 7 bases outside the gene matches. Written as DNA, the CDR3 is TGTGCCAGCGGACTAGCGGTTCCTTCAGAGACCCAGTACTTC. This translates into CASGLAVPSETQYF.

The chain recombines TRBV7-2 with TRBJ2-5, with D possibly being TRBD1 (7 bases). Per the germline V gene, CDR1 is SGHTA and CDR2 is FQGNSA. Trimming took 6 bases from V and 4 from J, leaving 12 bases between them. The length of the CDR3 is 13 residues. The CDR3 sequence is CASREGAGETQYF. Written as DNA, the CDR3 is TGTGCCAGCAGGGAGGGGGCGGGAGAGACCCAGTACTTC. Combining the CDR3 with reference TRBV7-2 and TRBJ2-5 gives the whole variable domain GAGVSQSPSNKVTEKGKDVELRCDPISGHTALYWYRQSLGQGLEFLIYFQGNSAPDKSGLPSDRFSAERTGGSVSTLTIQRTQQEDSAVYLCASREGAGETQYFGPGTRLLVL.

The rearrangement uses TRBV5-1 and TRBJ1-4; 7 nucleotides match TRBD1. Germline V gives CDR1 SGHRS, CDR2 YFSETQ. The trim removed 5 bases at V and 7 bases at J, leaving 5 bases unmatched. CDR3 length: 13 amino acids. CDR3 in amino acids: CASRGGQSEKLFF. The CDR3 bases are TGCGCCAGCAGGGGGGGACAGAGTGAAAAACTGTTTTTT.

CDR3 bases: TGTGCCAGTACCAGAACGACAGGGGGGGTTTACTCTGGAAACACCATATATTTT. As protein: CASTRTTGGVYSGNTIYF. The genes are TRBV19 and TRBJ1-3, with 9 bases lining up with TRBD1. CDR1 is LNHDA, CDR2 SQIVND, per germline (reference sequence). This CDR3 contains 18 residues. The V segment lost 7 bases and the J segment 0 bases; nucleotides outside the gene matches: 13.

The chain has TRBV5-1 and TRBJ2-1, with D possibly TRBD1 on 6 matching bases. The CDR3 has 16 residues. Trimming stripped 0 bases from V and 7 bases from J, with 17 bases between. Germline-derived CDR1 and CDR2 are SGHRS and YFSETQ. This CDR3 is CASSLGPGRGRNEQFF. The CDR3 nucleotides are TGCGCCAGCAGCTTGGGCCCCGGCAGGGGCCGGAATGAGCAGTTCTTC.

Judged by abundance, this clone is medium-sized. The chain recombines TRBV11-2 with TRBJ2-1; D might be TRBD1 (6 bases). V lost 0 bases and J 4 bases, leaving 13 bases between the germline ends. The CDR3 loop spans 16 amino acids. The germline CDR1 and CDR2 sequences are SGHAT and FQNNGV. The CDR3 protein is CASSLEGGGGYNEQFF. The CDR3 DNA is TGTGCCAGCAGCTTAGAGGGTGGGGGCGGTTACAATGAGCAGTTCTTC.

The V and J genes are TRBV11-2 and TRBJ2-7, with 7 positions matching TRBD2. CDR1 is SGHAT, CDR2 FQNNGV, per germline. The CDR3 covers 14 residues. V shed 5 bases, J shed 5 bases, and the junction held 9 bases outside the gene matches. CDR3 sequence reads: CASSARGGDNEQYF. As DNA, the CDR3 is TGTGCCAGCAGCGCCCGCGGGGGAGACAACGAGCAGTACTTC. Filled out from reference TRBV11-2 and TRBJ2-7, the complete variable domain reads EAGVAQSPRYKIIEKRQSVAFWCNPISGHATLYWYQQILGQGPKLLIQFQNNGVVDDSQLPKDRFSAERLKGVDSTLKIQPAKLEDSAVYLCASSARGGDNEQYFGPGTRLTVT.

The chain joins TRBV30 to TRBJ2-1; TRBD1 might be the D (6 bases). The germline V gene has CDR1 GTSNPN and CDR2 SVGIG (reference sequence). V was cut by 6 bases and J by 0 bases, with 15 bases left in between. CDR3 length: 15 amino acids. As DNA, the CDR3 is TGTGCCTGCACAGGGTCCCCAAGCTCCTACAATGAGCAGTTCTTC. This sequence encodes CACTGSPSSYNEQFF.

The rearrangement links TRBV29-1 to TRBJ2-5; 10 bases match TRBD1. Germline V gene sequence: CDR1 SQVTM, CDR2 ANQGSEA. The V gene end was trimmed by 6 bases and the J gene end by 4 bases; junction bases not matched to a gene: 26. The CDR3 covers 20 residues. CDR3 sequence: CSVMPTPGTGVPQNGETQYF. CDR3 bases: TGCAGCGTCATGCCCACTCCCGGGACAGGGGTACCCCAAAACGGAGAGACCCAGTACTTC.

In DNA, the CDR3 is TGCGCCAGCAGCTGGAGAGGACGGGAGAACACTGAAGCTTTCTTT. Translation gives CASSWRGRENTEAFF. V and J are TRBV5-1 and TRBJ1-1, with no clear D. CDR1 is SGHRS and CDR2 is YFSETQ in the germline V gene. Trimming left V 3 bases short and J 1 base short, with 13 bases between. The CDR3 loop spans 15 amino acids.

The chain joins TRBV6-1 to TRBJ2-2; 9 positions agree with TRBD1. Germline CDR1 and CDR2: MNHNS and SASEGT. CDR3 length: 15 amino acids. Trimming cost V 6 bases and J 6 bases; bases outside gene matches: 8. The CDR3 DNA is TGTGCCAGCAGACCGGGACAGGGATTTCCCGGGGAGCTGTTTTTT. Translation: CASRPGQGFPGELFF.

V is TRBV18 and J is TRBJ2-1; D gene unclear. The CDR3 has 15 residues. Trimming cost V 0 bases and J 0 bases, with 6 bases left between them. CDR1 and CDR2 from the germline V gene are KGHSH and LQKENI. The CDR3: CASSPPAFSYNEQFF. The CDR3 bases are TGTGCCAGCTCACCACCGGCCTTCTCCTACAATGAGCAGTTCTTC.

The V and J genes are TRBV30 and TRBJ1-2; 8 positions agree with TRBD1. The germline V gene encodes CDR1 GTSNPN and CDR2 SVGIG (reference sequence). The trim removed 4 bases at V and 4 bases at J, leaving 2 bases unmatched. This CDR3 comprises 12 residues. The CDR3 protein is CAWTGGVYGYTF. The CDR3 DNA reads as TGTGCCTGGACAGGGGGCGTCTATGGCTACACCTTC.

The chain couples TRBV4-1 to TRBJ1-1; tentative D call: TRBD1 (5 bases). This CDR3 has 15 residues. Trimming pared 0 bases from V and 3 bases from J, leaving 11 bases between. Germline V lookup: CDR1 MGHRA, CDR2 YSYEKL. The CDR3: CASSQDGAGDTEAFF. The CDR3 DNA reads TGCGCCAGCAGCCAAGATGGGGCGGGAGACACTGAAGCTTTCTTT.

CDR3 DNA sequence: TGCGCCAGCGGCCTAGGCAGGGTGGACTATGGCTACACCTTC. It yields the protein CASGLGRVDYGYTF. J is TRBJ1-2 and V is TRBV5-1; TRBD1 is a possible D gene (5 bases). The CDR3 sequence is 14 residues long. Germline values: CDR1 SGHRS, CDR2 YFSETQ. The V end lost 7 bases, the J end lost 3 bases, and 16 bases lay between the germline ends.

CDR3 in DNA: TGCGCCAGCAGCCCCCGTCTAGCGGGAAACAATGAGCAGTTCTTC. Its protein product is CASSPRLAGNNEQFF. V and J are TRBV4-1 and TRBJ2-1; TRBD2 agrees at 9 bases. This CDR3 comprises 15 residues. Germline-derived CDR1 and CDR2 are MGHRA and YSYEKL. After removal of 4 bases from V and 5 bases from J, the junction contained 6 bases not matched to a gene.

J is TRBJ2-2 and V is TRBV5-6; weak D call: TRBD2 (6 bases). There are 17 residues in the CDR3. Germline CDR1 reads SGHDT; CDR2 reads YYEEEE. Trimming left V 9 bases short and J 0 bases short, with 21 bases between. The CDR3 DNA sequence: TGTGCCAACCAGATCGACCTCGGGACTCCGAACACCGGGGAGCTGTTTTTT. This sequence encodes CANQIDLGTPNTGELFF.

The chain employs TRBV11-2 and TRBJ1-2; perhaps TRBD1 as D (5 bases). The CDR3 covers 15 residues. Germline lookup yields CDR1 SGHAT and CDR2 FQNNGV. V was cut by 6 bases and J by 1 base, with 15 bases left in between. The CDR3 reads CASRSLLTDNYGYTF. In DNA form, the CDR3 reads TGTGCCAGCAGGTCTCTTTTGACAGATAACTATGGCTACACCTTC.

The chain uses TRBV9 and TRBJ1-2, with a possible D match to TRBD1 (6 bases). CDR1 is SGDLS and CDR2 is YYNGEE in the germline V gene. V was clipped by 3 bases and J by 7 bases, with 13 bases between them. The CDR3 extends over 13 amino acids. CDR3 coding DNA: TGTGCCAGCAGCGCTACCGGGACAATTGGCTACACCTTC. It translates to CASSATGTIGYTF.

This rearrangement joins TRBV5-8 to TRBJ1-3, with 8 bases identical to TRBD1. Germline loops: CDR1 SGHTS, CDR2 YDEGEE. The CDR3 has 17 residues. Losses at the gene ends were 1 base for V and 0 bases for J; bases not matched to a gene: 6. The CDR3 region is CASSLRGTGGSGNTIYF. Here the CDR3 DNA reads TGTGCCAGCAGCTTGAGGGGGACAGGAGGCTCTGGAAACACCATATATTTT.

This clone has more than one count but fewer than ten. The chain couples TRBV29-1 to TRBJ2-7, with TRBD1 matching over 8 bases. Germline CDR1 and CDR2: SQVTM and ANQGSEA. Trimming removed 5 bases from V and 1 base from J; junction bases left unmatched: 10. The CDR3 has 15 residues. CDR3 sequence reads: CSVTKLGQGSYEQYF. In DNA, the CDR3 is TGCAGCGTTACTAAGCTAGGACAGGGATCCTACGAGCAGTACTTC.

The rearrangement uses TRBV7-2 and TRBJ2-5; 11 positions match TRBD2. J was trimmed by 5 bases and V by 4 bases; bases with no gene match: 6. Germline loops: CDR1 SGHTA, CDR2 FQGNSA. CDR3 length: 15 residues. DNA for the CDR3: TGTGCCAGCAGCTCTGTAGCGGGAGGGATGGAGACCCAGTACTTC. The encoded protein is CASSSVAGGMETQYF.

This chain links TRBV28 with TRBJ1-1; D is uncertain. Germline V gene sequence: CDR1 MDHEN, CDR2 SYDVKM. The CDR3 contains 11 residues. Between the trimmed V and J ends, which lost 1 base and 6 bases, there was a span of 3 bases. CDR3: CASSLFSEAFF. In nucleotides, the CDR3 is TGTGCCAGCAGTTTATTCTCTGAAGCTTTCTTT.

The V and J genes are TRBV28 and TRBJ2-1, with D hard to call. Looked up from germline, CDR1 is MDHEN and CDR2 is SYDVKM. CDR3 length: 16 amino acids. With 1 base removed from V and 0 bases from J, the gap between germline ends came to 10 bases. CDR3 sequence: CASSLSYASSYNEQFF. CDR3 DNA sequence: TGTGCCAGCAGTTTATCCTACGCGAGCTCCTACAATGAGCAGTTCTTC.